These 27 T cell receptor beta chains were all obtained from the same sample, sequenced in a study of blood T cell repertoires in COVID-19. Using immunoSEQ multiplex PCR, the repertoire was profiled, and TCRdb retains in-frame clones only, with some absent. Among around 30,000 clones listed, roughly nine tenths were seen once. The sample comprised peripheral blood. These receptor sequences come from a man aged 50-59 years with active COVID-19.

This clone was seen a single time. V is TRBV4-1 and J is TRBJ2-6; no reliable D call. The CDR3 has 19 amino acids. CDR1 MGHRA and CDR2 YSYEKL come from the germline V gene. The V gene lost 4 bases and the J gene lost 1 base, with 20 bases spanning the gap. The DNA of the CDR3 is TGCGCCAGCAGCCTCCGACAACCGTCACAATTTTCTGGGGCCAACGTCCTGACTTTC. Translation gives CASSLRQPSQFSGANVLTF.

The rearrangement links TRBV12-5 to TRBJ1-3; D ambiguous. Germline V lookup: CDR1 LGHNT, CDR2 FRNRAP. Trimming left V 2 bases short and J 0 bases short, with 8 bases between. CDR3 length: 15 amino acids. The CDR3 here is CASGLPQSSGNTIYF. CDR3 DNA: TGTGCTAGTGGTTTGCCACAGAGCTCTGGAAACACCATATATTTT.

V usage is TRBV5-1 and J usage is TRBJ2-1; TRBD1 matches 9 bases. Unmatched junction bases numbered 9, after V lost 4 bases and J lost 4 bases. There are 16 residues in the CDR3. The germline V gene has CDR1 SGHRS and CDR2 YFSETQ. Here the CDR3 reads CASSHTGTGIYNEQFF. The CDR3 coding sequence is TGCGCCAGCAGCCATACCGGGACAGGGATTTACAATGAGCAGTTCTTC.

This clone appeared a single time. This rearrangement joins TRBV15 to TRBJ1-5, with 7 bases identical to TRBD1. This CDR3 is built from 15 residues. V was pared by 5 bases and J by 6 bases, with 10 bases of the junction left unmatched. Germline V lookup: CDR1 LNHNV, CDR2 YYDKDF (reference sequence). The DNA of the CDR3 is TGTGCCACCAGCGGATGGACAGGCGTTGGTCAGCCCCAGCATTTT. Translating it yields CATSGWTGVGQPQHF.

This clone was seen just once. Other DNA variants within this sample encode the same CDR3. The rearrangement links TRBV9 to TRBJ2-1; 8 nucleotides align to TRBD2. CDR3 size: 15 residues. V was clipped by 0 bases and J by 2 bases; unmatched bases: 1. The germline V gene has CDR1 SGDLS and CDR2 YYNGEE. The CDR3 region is CASSVGAGAYNEQFF. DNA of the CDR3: TGTGCCAGCAGCGTAGGAGCGGGGGCCTACAATGAGCAGTTCTTC.

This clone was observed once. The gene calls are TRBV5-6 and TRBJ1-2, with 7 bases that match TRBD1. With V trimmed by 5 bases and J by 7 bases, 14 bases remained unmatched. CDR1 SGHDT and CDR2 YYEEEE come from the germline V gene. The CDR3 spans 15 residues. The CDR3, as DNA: TGTGCCAGCAGACGGGCAGGGGGTGCGACGGGTGGCTACACCTTC. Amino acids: CASRRAGGATGGYTF.

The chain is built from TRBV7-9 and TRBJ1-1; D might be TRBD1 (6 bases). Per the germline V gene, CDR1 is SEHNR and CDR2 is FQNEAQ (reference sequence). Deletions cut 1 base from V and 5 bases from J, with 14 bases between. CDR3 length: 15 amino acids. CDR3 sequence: CASSLEGVRGTEAFF. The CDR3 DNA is TGTGCCAGCAGCTTAGAGGGGGTTAGAGGGACTGAAGCTTTCTTT.

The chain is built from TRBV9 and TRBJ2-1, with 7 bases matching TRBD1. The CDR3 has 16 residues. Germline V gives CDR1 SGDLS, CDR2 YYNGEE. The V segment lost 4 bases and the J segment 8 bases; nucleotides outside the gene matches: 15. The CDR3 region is CASSPIKTGWGDEQFF. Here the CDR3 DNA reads TGTGCCAGCAGCCCTATTAAGACAGGGTGGGGCGATGAGCAGTTCTTC.

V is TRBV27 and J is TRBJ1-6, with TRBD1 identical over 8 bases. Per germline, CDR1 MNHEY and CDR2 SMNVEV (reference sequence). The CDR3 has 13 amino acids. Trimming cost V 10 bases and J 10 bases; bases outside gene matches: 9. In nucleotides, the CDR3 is TGTGCCACCCAGCGGACAGGGCCATCACCCCTCCACTTT. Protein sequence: CATQRTGPSPLHF.

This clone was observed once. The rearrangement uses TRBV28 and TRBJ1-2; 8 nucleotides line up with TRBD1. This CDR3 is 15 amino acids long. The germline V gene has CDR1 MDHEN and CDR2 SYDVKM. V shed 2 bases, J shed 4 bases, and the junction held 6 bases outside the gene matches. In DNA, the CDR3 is TGTGCCAGCAGTTTACAGGGGGCGGTTGGCTATGGCTACACCTTC. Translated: CASSLQGAVGYGYTF.

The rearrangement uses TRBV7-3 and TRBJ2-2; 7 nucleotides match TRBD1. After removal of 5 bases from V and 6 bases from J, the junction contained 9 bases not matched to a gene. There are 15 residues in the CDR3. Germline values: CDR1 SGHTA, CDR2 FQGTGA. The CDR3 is CASSPNRGGAGELFF. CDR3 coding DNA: TGTGCCAGCAGCCCTAACCGAGGGGGCGCCGGGGAGCTGTTTTTT.

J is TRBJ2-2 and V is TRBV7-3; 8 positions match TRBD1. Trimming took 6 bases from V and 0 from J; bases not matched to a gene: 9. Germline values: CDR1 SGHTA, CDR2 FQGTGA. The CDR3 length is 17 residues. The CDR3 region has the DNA TGTGCCAGCAGGGGAGCAGGGGGCGATACGAACACCGGGGAGCTGTTTTTT. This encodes CASRGAGGDTNTGELFF.

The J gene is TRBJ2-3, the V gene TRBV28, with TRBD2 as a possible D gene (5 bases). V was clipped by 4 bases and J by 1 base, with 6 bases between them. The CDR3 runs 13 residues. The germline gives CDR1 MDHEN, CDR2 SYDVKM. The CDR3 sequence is CASSYSGTDTQYF. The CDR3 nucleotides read TGTGCCAGCAGTTATAGCGGCACAGATACGCAGTATTTT.

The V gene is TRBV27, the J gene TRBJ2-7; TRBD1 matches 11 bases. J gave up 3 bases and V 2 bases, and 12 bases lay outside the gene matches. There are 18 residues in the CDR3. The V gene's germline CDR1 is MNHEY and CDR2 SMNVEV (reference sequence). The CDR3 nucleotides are TGTGCCAGCAGTTTACTATGGGACAGGGGGGATGGTCGCTACGAGCAGTACTTC. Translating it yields CASSLLWDRGDGRYEQYF.

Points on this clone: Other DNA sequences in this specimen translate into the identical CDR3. As DNA, the CDR3 is TGCGCCAGCAGCTTGGCCGGGTATAGCAATCAGCCCCAGCATTTT. Protein: CASSLAGYSNQPQHF. The chain is built from TRBV5-1 and TRBJ1-5; the D is unclear. V lost 0 bases, J lost 0 bases, and 7 bases lay in between. Germline V gene lookup returns CDR1 SGHRS and CDR2 YFSETQ. The CDR3 is made up of 15 amino acids.

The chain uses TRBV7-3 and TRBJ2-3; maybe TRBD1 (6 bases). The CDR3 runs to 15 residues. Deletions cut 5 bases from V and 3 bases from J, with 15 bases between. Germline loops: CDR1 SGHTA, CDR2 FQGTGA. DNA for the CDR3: TGTGCCAGCAGCCCTGGGACATTACCTACAGATACGCAGTATTTT. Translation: CASSPGTLPTDTQYF.

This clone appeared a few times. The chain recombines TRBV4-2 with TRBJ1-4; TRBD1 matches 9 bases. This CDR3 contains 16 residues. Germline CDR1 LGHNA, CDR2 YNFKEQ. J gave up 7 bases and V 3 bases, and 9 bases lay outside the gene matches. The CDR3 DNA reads TGTGCCAGCAGCCAGGAGGGAGGGACAGGGCCTGAAAAACTGTTTTTT. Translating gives CASSQEGGTGPEKLFF.

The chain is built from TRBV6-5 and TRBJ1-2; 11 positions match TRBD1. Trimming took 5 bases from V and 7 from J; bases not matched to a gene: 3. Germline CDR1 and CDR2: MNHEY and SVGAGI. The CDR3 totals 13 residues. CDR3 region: CASSPGTGGGYTF. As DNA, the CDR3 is TGTGCCAGCAGTCCCGGGACAGGGGGTGGCTACACCTTC.

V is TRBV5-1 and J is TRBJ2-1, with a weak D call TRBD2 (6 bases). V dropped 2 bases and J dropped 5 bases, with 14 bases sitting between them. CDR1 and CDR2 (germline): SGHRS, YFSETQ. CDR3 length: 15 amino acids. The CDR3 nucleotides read TGCGCCAGCAGCTTAGGGCTAGCGCCCGACAATGAGCAGTTCTTC. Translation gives CASSLGLAPDNEQFF.

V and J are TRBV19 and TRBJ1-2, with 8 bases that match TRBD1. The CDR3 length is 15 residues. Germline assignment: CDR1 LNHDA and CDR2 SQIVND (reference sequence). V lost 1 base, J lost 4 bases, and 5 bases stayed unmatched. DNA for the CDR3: TGTGCCAGTAGTATAGCGGCTACAGGGGGCTATGGCTACACCTTC. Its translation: CASSIAATGGYGYTF.

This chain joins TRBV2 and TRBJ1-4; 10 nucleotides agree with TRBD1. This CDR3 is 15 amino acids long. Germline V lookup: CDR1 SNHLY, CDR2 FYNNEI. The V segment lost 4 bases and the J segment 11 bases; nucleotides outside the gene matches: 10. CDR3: CASSAPGTGAGKLFF. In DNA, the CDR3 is TGTGCCAGCAGTGCCCCCGGGACAGGGGCCGGGAAACTGTTTTTT.

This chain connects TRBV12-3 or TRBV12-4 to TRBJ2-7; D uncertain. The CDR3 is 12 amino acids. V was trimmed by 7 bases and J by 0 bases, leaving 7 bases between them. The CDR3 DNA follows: TGTGCCAGCACCATTAGCTCCTACGAGCAGTACTTC. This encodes CASTISSYEQYF.

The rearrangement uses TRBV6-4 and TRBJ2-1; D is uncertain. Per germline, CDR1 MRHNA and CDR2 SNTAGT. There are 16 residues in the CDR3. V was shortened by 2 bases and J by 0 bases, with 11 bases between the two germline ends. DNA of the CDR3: TGTGCCAGCAGTGACCAAACTCCGAGCTCCTACAATGAGCAGTTCTTC. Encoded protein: CASSDQTPSSYNEQFF.

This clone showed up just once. CDR3 sequence: CASRYSYNSPLHF. CDR3 nucleotide sequence: TGTGCCAGCCGCTACTCCTATAATTCACCCCTCCACTTT. V usage is TRBV6-5 and J usage is TRBJ1-6, with D uncertain. The CDR3 runs 13 residues. CDR1 is MNHEY, CDR2 SVGAGI, per germline. Trimming left V 8 bases short and J 0 bases short, with 5 bases between.

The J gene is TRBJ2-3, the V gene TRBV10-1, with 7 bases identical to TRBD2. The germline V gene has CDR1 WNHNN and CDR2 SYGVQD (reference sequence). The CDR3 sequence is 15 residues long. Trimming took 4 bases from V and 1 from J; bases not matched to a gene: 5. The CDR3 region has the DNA TGCGCCAGCAGTGGTCAGCGGGGTCGCACAGATACGCAGTATTTT. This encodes CASSGQRGRTDTQYF.

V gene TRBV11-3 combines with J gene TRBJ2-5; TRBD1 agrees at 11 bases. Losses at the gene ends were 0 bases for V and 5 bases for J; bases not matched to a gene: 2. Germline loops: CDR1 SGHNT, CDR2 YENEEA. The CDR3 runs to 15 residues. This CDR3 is CASSLEGQGVETQYF. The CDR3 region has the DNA TGTGCCAGCAGCTTAGAGGGACAGGGGGTTGAGACCCAGTACTTC.

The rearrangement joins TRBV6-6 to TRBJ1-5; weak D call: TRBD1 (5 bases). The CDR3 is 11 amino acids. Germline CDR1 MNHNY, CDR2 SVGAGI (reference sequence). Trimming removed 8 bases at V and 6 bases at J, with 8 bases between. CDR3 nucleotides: TGTGCCAGCGGGGCCGTTCAGCCCCAGCATTTT. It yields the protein CASGAVQPQHF.